Presented here are 4 T cell receptor beta chains from one specimen sequenced in a study of CD8 T cells in ankylosing spondylitis. No antigen has been identified for these receptors. In TCRdb, the 5' RACE reads were re-called with MiXCR into one record per CDR3 protein. The data contain hundreds of thousands of distinct CDR3 sequences, about an eighth of them singletons. General study points: One TCR beta motif, made up of several highly homologous variants, appeared characteristic of ankylosing spondylitis blood.

Sequencing was done on a sample of blood, either unsorted or a sorted T cell fraction (not recorded which). The receptors come from a male donor with ankylosing spondylitis.

This clonotype was seen only once. CDR3 loop: CASSSGPTQNTGELFF. DNA for the CDR3: TGTGCCAGCAGTTCCGGACCGACGCAGAACACCGGGGAGCTGTTTTTT. V and J are TRBV12-3 or TRBV12-4 and TRBJ2-2; D ambiguous. This CDR3 has 16 residues. Trimming left V 4 bases short and J 1 base short, with 13 bases between.

The chain employs TRBV25-1 and TRBJ1-1; D is possibly TRBD1 (5 bases). Germline-derived CDR1 and CDR2 are MGHDK and SYGVNS. V was shortened by 4 bases and J by 7 bases, with 19 bases between the two germline ends. This CDR3 comprises 15 residues. In DNA, the CDR3 is TGTGCCAGCAGTGTGTCGACAGTTCAACCGGATGAAGCTTTCTTT. Residues: CASSVSTVQPDEAFF.

This rearrangement joins TRBV20-1 to TRBJ2-1; the D is unclear. Per germline, CDR1 DFQATT and CDR2 SNEGSKA (reference sequence). The CDR3 is 15 amino acids. Trimming took off 0 bases at V and 3 bases at J, with 12 bases between the two ends. The chain's CDR3 is CSARDFAAIYNEQFF. The CDR3 region has the DNA TGCAGTGCTAGAGATTTCGCGGCGATCTACAATGAGCAGTTCTTC.

This clonotype was observed many times. CDR3 DNA sequence: TGTGCCAGCAGCTTAACCGGGACTAGCGGTTACGAGCAGTACTTC. Amino acid sequence: CASSLTGTSGYEQYF. The chain joins TRBV7-9 to TRBJ2-7; 11 nucleotides match TRBD2. There are 15 residues in the CDR3. V was clipped by 2 bases and J by 4 bases; unmatched bases: 4. Germline CDR1 reads SEHNR; CDR2 reads FQNEAQ (reference sequence).